These 31 T cell receptor beta chains were all obtained from the same sample, sequenced in a study of blood T cell repertoires in COVID-19 (dated by TCRdb to 2020 to 2021). Library preparation used the immunoSEQ multiplex PCR assay. What TCRdb holds here is the immuneACCESS table cut down to in-frame rearrangements. Part of the clones is not present; checked against another copy, under half of the missing clones reflect an unresolved V gene, and the others are unexplained. The sample table lists 150,000 to 200,000 clones, roughly 80% of them with a count of one. The ten largest clones represent approximately 6.8% of the sample. Sequencing was performed on peripheral blood. These receptors originate from a woman aged 35 to 49 with COVID-19, enrolled during active disease.

This CDR3 reads CASSEGRGNEQYF. The DNA for the CDR3 is TGCGCCAGCAGTGAGGGCAGGGGGAACGAGCAGTACTTC. This chain links TRBV10-2 with TRBJ2-7; 7 nucleotides match TRBD1. Per germline, CDR1 WSHSY and CDR2 SAAADI. The CDR3 has 13 amino acids. The V and J ends lost 2 bases and 5 bases, in that order; junction bases with no gene match: 3.

V is TRBV27 and J is TRBJ2-2; D might be TRBD2 (6 bases). V dropped 7 bases and J dropped 2 bases, with 11 bases sitting between them. This CDR3 region has 14 residues. Germline CDR1 is MNHEY and CDR2 is SMNVEV (reference sequence). This CDR3 reads CASNNGLNTGELFF. The CDR3 DNA follows: TGTGCCAGCAACAATGGACTAAACACCGGGGAGCTGTTTTTT.

The rearrangement links TRBV6-6 to TRBJ2-5; tentatively, D is TRBD1 (6 bases). The CDR3 has 14 residues. V dropped 6 bases and J dropped 2 bases, with 13 bases sitting between them. Germline CDR1 and CDR2: MNHNY and SVGAGI (reference sequence). The CDR3 spells CASSPGQIQETQYF. As DNA, the CDR3 is TGTGCCAGCAGCCCCGGACAGATTCAAGAGACCCAGTACTTC.

V usage is TRBV30 and J usage is TRBJ1-2; a possible D gene is TRBD1 (6 bases). Germline V CDR1 and CDR2: GTSNPN, SVGIG (reference sequence). Trimming took 2 bases from V and 7 from J, leaving 14 bases between them. CDR3 size: 13 residues. The CDR3 loop is CAWSITGFGGYTF. The CDR3 DNA reads TGTGCCTGGAGTATTACAGGGTTTGGTGGCTACACCTTC.

The chain couples TRBV18 to TRBJ2-5; possibly TRBD2 for D (5 bases). Per the germline V gene, CDR1 is KGHSH and CDR2 is LQKENI. This CDR3 region has 14 residues. Trimming stripped 3 bases from V and 1 base from J, with 9 bases between. The CDR3 region has the DNA TGTGCCAGCTCACCGAAGGAGGTCCAAGAGACCCAGTACTTC. Its protein product is CASSPKEVQETQYF.

In this sample, this clone turned up once. V usage is TRBV5-5 and J usage is TRBJ2-7, with D possibly being TRBD2 (5 bases). The CDR3 is made up of 14 amino acids. Germline-derived CDR1 and CDR2 are SGHKS and YYEKEE (reference sequence). This CDR3 is CASSSGSGWASWNV. The DNA for the CDR3 is TGTGCCAGCAGCTCAGGATCTGGGTGGGCTAGCTGGAACGTC.

The chain has TRBV15 and TRBJ1-5; no definite D call. Trimming shortened V by 5 bases and J by 5 bases, and 10 bases separated the two germline ends. Germline values: CDR1 LNHNV, CDR2 YYDKDF (reference sequence). This CDR3 region has 13 residues. The CDR3 region has the DNA TGTGCCACCAGCGGCCGCCGGGATCAGCCCCAGCATTTT. It translates to CATSGRRDQPQHF. Combining the CDR3 with reference TRBV15 and TRBJ1-5 gives the whole variable domain DAMVIQNPRYQVTQFGKPVTLSCSQTLNHNVMYWYQQKSSQAPKLLFHYYDKDFNNEADTPDNFQSRRPNTSFCFLDIRSPGLGDTAMYLCATSGRRDQPQHFGDGTRLSIL.

The chain employs TRBV14 and TRBJ2-3; TRBD2 agrees at 9 bases. The ends lost 0 bases at V and 5 bases at J; junction bases unmatched: 9. The CDR3 is made up of 17 amino acids. Germline CDR1 SGHDN, CDR2 FVKESK. CDR3 sequence: CASSQDPSGVSLDTQYF. The CDR3 DNA reads as TGTGCCAGCAGCCAAGATCCTAGCGGGGTGTCCCTAGATACGCAGTATTTT.

The J gene is TRBJ2-1, the V gene TRBV7-9, with TRBD1 matching 9 bases. CDR3 length: 14 amino acids. Germline loops: CDR1 SEHNR, CDR2 FQNEAQ (reference sequence). With 2 bases clipped from V and 9 bases from J, the junction kept 5 bases outside the gene matches. This CDR3 is CASSLIGTGTEQFF. DNA for the CDR3: TGTGCCAGCAGCTTAATTGGGACAGGGACTGAGCAGTTCTTC.

V is TRBV2 and J is TRBJ1-5; TRBD1 aligns across 7 bases. Germline CDR1 is SNHLY and CDR2 is FYNNEI. J was trimmed by 7 bases and V by 6 bases; bases with no gene match: 9. The CDR3 runs 14 residues. The CDR3 region is CASREDRKGQPQHF. In DNA form, the CDR3 reads TGTGCCAGCAGAGAGGACAGGAAAGGACAGCCCCAGCATTTT.

This clone showed up just once. CDR3 coding DNA: TGTGCCAGCAGCCAAGGTGAGGGAAAAAATGAAAAACTGTTTTTT. The encoded protein is CASSQGEGKNEKLFF. The chain links TRBV3-1 (or the pseudogene TRBV3-2) to TRBJ1-4; D is unclear. The germline V gene has CDR1 LGHDT and CDR2 YNNKEL (reference sequence). The CDR3 sequence is 15 residues long. V lost 1 base and J 5 bases, leaving 11 bases between the germline ends.

The J gene is TRBJ1-5, the V gene TRBV6-2 or TRBV6-3, with 9 positions matching TRBD1. Germline V CDR1 and CDR2: MNHEY, SVGEGT. Trimming removed 4 bases from V and 9 bases from J; junction bases left unmatched: 10. The CDR3 length is 15 residues. The CDR3 region is CASSSGTGRLMPQHF. Here the CDR3 DNA reads TGTGCCAGCAGTTCCGGGACAGGGCGCCTTATGCCCCAGCATTTT.

The rearrangement uses TRBV30 and TRBJ2-1; 15 bases are shared with TRBD2. V was pared by 5 bases and J by 8 bases, with 4 bases of the junction left unmatched. The CDR3 is 14 residues long. Germline CDR1 is GTSNPN and CDR2 is SVGIG (reference sequence). DNA for the CDR3: TGTGCCTGGGGACTAGCGGGAGGGCGTCATGAGCAGTTCTTC. It specifies CAWGLAGGRHEQFF.

The genes are TRBV7-3 and TRBJ2-1, with 8 bases identical to TRBD1. This CDR3 comprises 16 residues. The trim removed 2 bases at V and 4 bases at J, leaving 7 bases unmatched. Germline V lookup: CDR1 SGHTA, CDR2 FQGTGA. Here the CDR3 DNA reads TGTGCCAGCAGCTTACAGGGACAGGTTGGGTACAATGAGCAGTTCTTC. Amino acid sequence: CASSLQGQVGYNEQFF.

The gene calls are TRBV7-9 and TRBJ1-4; no clear D gene. Trimming pared 1 base from V and 7 bases from J, leaving 10 bases between. This CDR3 spans 14 amino acids. The germline CDR1 and CDR2 sequences are SEHNR and FQNEAQ (reference sequence). CDR3 sequence reads: CASSLDGGPEKLFF. The CDR3 DNA is TGTGCCAGCAGCTTAGATGGAGGACCTGAAAAACTGTTTTTT.

This CDR3 is CSVGGQMNTEAFF. The CDR3 DNA reads as TGCAGCGTTGGGGGCCAGATGAACACTGAAGCTTTCTTT. The chain has TRBV29-1 and TRBJ1-1, with D maybe TRBD1 (5 bases). This CDR3 is 13 amino acids long. The germline CDR1 and CDR2 sequences are SQVTM and ANQGSEA. The germline V and J ends were trimmed by 4 bases and 0 bases, with 9 bases remaining between them.

This chain connects TRBV30 to TRBJ2-1; D might be TRBD2 (5 bases). The CDR3 loop spans 14 amino acids. The germline V gene has CDR1 GTSNPN and CDR2 SVGIG (reference sequence). Trimming removed 7 bases from V and 8 bases from J, with 21 bases in between. DNA of the CDR3: TGTGCCTCCAGACGACTTAGTGGGAGAGATGAGCAGTTCTTC. Translated: CASRRLSGRDEQFF.

J is TRBJ1-6 and V is TRBV7-9, with D tentatively TRBD1 (6 bases). Trimming pared 5 bases from V and 7 bases from J, leaving 12 bases between. The germline gives CDR1 SEHNR, CDR2 FQNEAQ (reference sequence). The CDR3 is made up of 14 amino acids. The CDR3 is CASSPDSRNSPLHF. The CDR3, as DNA: TGTGCCAGCAGCCCGGACAGTCGGAATTCACCCCTCCACTTT. The whole variable domain, filled in from reference TRBV7-9 and TRBJ1-6, reads DTGVSQNPRHKITKRGQNVTFRCDPISEHNRLYWYRQTLGQGPEFLTYFQNEAQLEKSRLLSDRFSAERPKGSFSTLEIQRTEQGDSAMYLCASSPDSRNSPLHFGNGTRLTVT.

This clone has only one observation. The V gene is TRBV11-3, the J gene TRBJ2-2, with a tentative D call TRBD1 (7 bases). CDR1 SGHNT and CDR2 YENEEA come from the germline V gene. The CDR3 is made up of 16 amino acids. Trimming took 4 bases from V and 4 from J, leaving 16 bases between them. CDR3 in amino acids: CASSYSGGFGTGELFF. CDR3 in DNA: TGTGCCAGCAGCTATTCAGGGGGGTTCGGCACCGGGGAGCTGTTTTTT. Variable domain in full (rest from reference TRBV11-3 and TRBJ2-2): EAGVVQSPRYKIIEKKQPVAFWCNPISGHNTLYWYLQNLGQGPELLIRYENEEAVDDSQLPKDRFSAERLKGVDSTLKIQPAELGDSAVYLCASSYSGGFGTGELFFGEGSRLTVL.

This clone has just one count. V usage is TRBV7-9 and J usage is TRBJ1-4, with 10 bases fitting TRBD1. The germline V gene has CDR1 SEHNR and CDR2 FQNEAQ (reference sequence). V lost 5 bases to trimming and J lost 7 bases; unmatched junction nucleotides: 4. CDR3 size: 14 residues. As DNA, the CDR3 is TGTGCCAGCAGCCCCGGGACAGGGGCTGAAAAACTGTTTTTT. This sequence encodes CASSPGTGAEKLFF.

The chain carries TRBV27 and TRBJ1-5, with TRBD1 matching 7 bases. Germline-derived CDR1 and CDR2 are MNHEY and SMNVEV (reference sequence). With 0 bases clipped from V and 7 bases from J, the junction kept 6 bases outside the gene matches. The CDR3 spans 15 residues. The CDR3: CASSLSTGWGQPQHF. The DNA of the CDR3 is TGTGCCAGCAGTTTATCGACAGGGTGGGGGCAGCCCCAGCATTTT.

V gene TRBV7-3 combines with J gene TRBJ2-3; 10 bases line up with TRBD2. Germline loops: CDR1 SGHTA, CDR2 FQGTGA. Germline trimming cut 4 bases from V and 4 bases from J; bases unmatched to any gene: 8. The CDR3 extends over 16 amino acids. The CDR3 DNA follows: TGTGCCAGCAGCTCCAGCGGGAGGGCCTCCGCAGATACGCAGTATTTT. Translating it yields CASSSSGRASADTQYF.

The chain joins TRBV9 to TRBJ1-3; D is unclear. The V end was cut by 4 bases, the J end by 0 bases, with 8 bases between. Germline V gene data show CDR1 as SGDLS and CDR2 as YYNGEE. The CDR3 has 14 residues. CDR3 in DNA: TGTGCCAGCAGCCCACGGGTCTCTGGAAACACCATATATTTT. Its protein product is CASSPRVSGNTIYF.

This clone came up a few times. This chain links TRBV19 with TRBJ1-5; perhaps TRBD1 as D (5 bases). Per the germline V gene, CDR1 is LNHDA and CDR2 is SQIVND (reference sequence). The length of the CDR3 is 13 residues. Trimming removed 2 bases at V and 6 bases at J, with 8 bases between. CDR3 amino acids: CASSIQGSQPQHF. The CDR3 bases are TGTGCCAGTAGTATACAGGGTAGTCAGCCCCAGCATTTT. Full variable domain (rest looked up from reference TRBV19 and TRBJ1-5): DGGITQSPKYLFRKEGQNVTLSCEQNLNHDAMYWYRQDPGQGLRLIYYSQIVNDFQKGDIAEGYSVSREKKESFPLTVTSAQKNPTAFYLCASSIQGSQPQHFGDGTRLSIL.

V gene TRBV18 combines with J gene TRBJ1-6; D gene unclear. The CDR3 totals 16 residues. Germline loops: CDR1 KGHSH, CDR2 LQKENI. V lost 5 bases to trimming and J lost 0 bases, with 11 bases between them. The CDR3 sequence: CASSGQAGSYNSPLHF. The CDR3 nucleotides read TGTGCCAGCTCAGGGCAGGCCGGCTCCTATAATTCACCCCTCCACTTT.

The chain employs TRBV14 and TRBJ1-4; 8 bases map to TRBD1. CDR3 length: 15 amino acids. With 4 bases clipped from V and 7 bases from J, the junction kept 8 bases outside the gene matches. CDR1 and CDR2 from the germline V gene are SGHDN and FVKESK. The CDR3 protein is CASSLTGGWAEKLFF. The CDR3 DNA reads TGTGCCAGCAGCCTAACAGGGGGATGGGCTGAAAAACTGTTTTTT.

This chain links TRBV12-5 with TRBJ2-5, with 8 bases identical to TRBD1. The J segment lost 4 bases and the V segment lost 4 bases, leaving 5 bases of the junction unmatched. CDR3 size: 14 residues. Looked up from germline, CDR1 is LGHNT and CDR2 is FRNRAP. In DNA, the CDR3 is TGTGCTAGTGGTTCGACAGGGGTTGTAGAGACCCAGTACTTC. This encodes CASGSTGVVETQYF.

This clone was counted a few times. The chain has TRBV3-1 (or the pseudogene TRBV3-2) and TRBJ2-6, with no clear D. The CDR3 extends over 14 amino acids. V lost 7 bases, J lost 0 bases, and 7 bases lay in between. Germline CDR1 is LGHDT and CDR2 is YNNKEL (reference sequence). The CDR3 loop is CASKWSSGANVLTF. CDR3 bases: TGTGCCAGCAAATGGAGCTCTGGGGCCAACGTCCTGACTTTC.

The chain employs TRBV3-1 (or the pseudogene TRBV3-2) and TRBJ1-5; D perhaps matches TRBD1 (6 bases). CDR3 length equals 21 residues. Per the germline V gene, CDR1 is LGHDT and CDR2 is YNNKEL (reference sequence). V was cut by 2 bases and J by 0 bases, with 26 bases left in between. The CDR3 bases are TGTGCCAGCAGCCAACCTCTCAATGACAGGAAGAGGACCTATAGCAATCAGCCCCAGCATTTT. Residues: CASSQPLNDRKRTYSNQPQHF.

The chain uses TRBV3-1 (or the pseudogene TRBV3-2) and TRBJ2-1; TRBD2 aligns across 9 bases. The CDR3 covers 17 residues. The germline V gene has CDR1 LGHDT and CDR2 YNNKEL (reference sequence). V shed 3 bases, J shed 4 bases, and the junction held 10 bases outside the gene matches. The CDR3 DNA reads as TGTGCCAGCAGCCATCGAATAGCGGGAGTCGGGTACAATGAGCAGTTCTTC. This gives the protein CASSHRIAGVGYNEQFF.

This chain uses TRBV27 with TRBJ2-5; D might be TRBD2 (6 bases). The CDR3 spans 14 residues. V dropped 5 bases and J dropped 3 bases, with 13 bases sitting between them. CDR1 is MNHEY and CDR2 is SMNVEV in the germline V gene (reference sequence). The CDR3 nucleotides are TGTGCCAGCAGTAGTCAGGGCGGGAAAGAGACCCAGTACTTC. The encoded protein is CASSSQGGKETQYF.